A single sample gave rise to the 7 T cell receptor beta chains below, sequenced in a study of blood T cell repertoires in COVID-19. The protocol was immunoSEQ multiplex PCR, while the TCRdb copy is restricted to in-frame clones and leaves out a portion. The sample has under 200,000 clones; roughly 87% are singletons. Specimen: PBMCs or T cells enriched from blood (not recorded which). Receptors were obtained from a woman aged 50 to 65 who had recovered from COVID-19.

This sequence joins TRBV19 and TRBJ1-2; D is ambiguous. This CDR3 is 12 amino acids long. CDR1 and CDR2 (germline): LNHDA, SQIVND (reference sequence). Trimming took off 5 bases at V and 2 bases at J, with 6 bases between the two ends. CDR3 protein: CASSGRNYGYTF. The DNA of the CDR3 is TGTGCCAGTAGTGGCAGGAACTATGGCTACACCTTC.

Written as DNA, the CDR3 is TGTGCCAGTACAATGGGGGGTACTAGCAATCAGCCCCAGCATTTT. It translates to CASTMGGTSNQPQHF. The chain recombines TRBV19 with TRBJ1-5, with a possible D match to TRBD1 (5 bases). The CDR3 runs 15 residues. V was cut by 7 bases and J by 0 bases, with 13 bases left in between. Germline CDR1 and CDR2: LNHDA and SQIVND (reference sequence).

This clone has just one count. The chain links TRBV5-5 to TRBJ1-1; tentatively, D is TRBD1 (6 bases). The CDR3 consists of 12 residues. Between the trimmed V and J ends, which lost 9 bases and 0 bases, there was a span of 9 bases. Germline V lookup: CDR1 SGHKS, CDR2 YYEKEE (reference sequence). The CDR3 region is CATGGLNTEAFF. The CDR3 DNA follows: TGTGCCACCGGGGGGCTGAACACTGAAGCTTTCTTT.

This clone came up a few times. The chain carries TRBV29-1 and TRBJ1-1; a weak D match, TRBD1 (6 bases). Germline V gives CDR1 SQVTM, CDR2 ANQGSEA. The V end lost 3 bases, the J end lost 5 bases, and 13 bases lay between the germline ends. The CDR3 extends over 13 amino acids. The CDR3 loop reads CSVEEKGVTEAFF. CDR3 sequence (DNA): TGCAGCGTTGAGGAGAAGGGGGTAACTGAAGCTTTCTTT.

The chain has TRBV11-2 and TRBJ2-1; possible D gene TRBD2, 6 bases. Trimming cost V 5 bases and J 12 bases, with 20 bases left between them. In germline, CDR1 is SGHAT, CDR2 FQNNGV. There are 14 residues in the CDR3. CDR3 amino acids: CASSPSTGLAMQFF. The CDR3 DNA sequence: TGTGCCAGCAGCCCCTCGACCGGGCTAGCGATGCAGTTCTTC.

This clone has a handful of counts. The chain combines TRBV18 with TRBJ1-2; D possibly corresponds to TRBD1 (6 bases). The germline V gene has CDR1 KGHSH and CDR2 LQKENI. CDR3 length equals 14 residues. Trimming stripped 6 bases from V and 2 bases from J, with 13 bases between. The DNA for the CDR3 is TGTGCCAGCTCGCCGGTGGGACAAAACTATGGCTACACCTTC. Its translation is CASSPVGQNYGYTF. Looking up the rest from reference TRBV18 and TRBJ1-2 gives the full variable domain: NAGVMQNPRHLVRRRGQEARLRCSPMKGHSHVYWYRQLPEEGLKFMVYLQKENIIDESGMPKERFSAEFPKEGPSILRIQQVVRGDSAAYFCASSPVGQNYGYTFGSGTRLTVV.

The V call is TRBV2, the J call TRBJ2-2, with a possible D match to TRBD2 (6 bases). Germline V gives CDR1 SNHLY, CDR2 FYNNEI. V was clipped by 5 bases and J by 0 bases, with 10 bases between them. The CDR3 covers 15 residues. The CDR3 sequence is CASSFLAPNTGELFF. CDR3 sequence (DNA): TGTGCCAGCAGTTTCCTAGCGCCGAACACCGGGGAGCTGTTTTTT.